These T cell receptor beta chains were read from a single sample in a study of cytomegalovirus exposure and HLA in healthy donors. Method: immunoSEQ multiplex PCR; TCRdb's copy keeps in-frame clones and lacks some. This sample has around 200,000 clones, with roughly 91% found just once. Sequences were obtained from PBMCs. Receptor source: a young woman in good health and CMV-seronegative. CDR3s include the opening cysteine and the closing phenylalanine or tryptophan. A D gene is named only where the DNA matches it firmly.

J	D	V	CDR3
TRBJ2-1	NA	TRBV7-3	CASSLIGRSSYNEQFF
TRBJ2-1	NA	TRBV29-1	CSATPYVAEYYNEQFF
TRBJ2-3	TRBD2	TRBV30	CAWVAGGTDTQYF
TRBJ2-5	NA	TRBV11-1	CASSLGGWAGGFGETQYF
TRBJ2-5	NA	TRBV6-5	CASSYSYSLQETQYF
TRBJ1-1	NA	TRBV2	CASSGLLATEAFF
TRBJ2-3	TRBD2	TRBV9	CASSVAKLGGRALDTQYF
TRBJ1-2	NA	TRBV2	CASSEALHDSLVRGYTF
TRBJ2-6	TRBD1	TRBV27	CASWDGDRGSGANVLTF
TRBJ2-1	TRBD2	TRBV18	CASSPGLADEQFF
TRBJ2-7	NA	TRBV19	CASGDRPYEQYF
TRBJ2-2	TRBD2	TRBV27	CASRPGLAGLGGGELFF
TRBJ2-1	TRBD2	TRBV7-8	CASSGLGRGGLSYNEQFF
TRBJ1-2	NA	TRBV29-1	CSVDPSGHGNYGYTF
TRBJ2-1	NA	TRBV18	CASSRTANNEQFF
TRBJ2-1	NA	TRBV13	CASSLQGNPYNEQFF
TRBJ1-5	NA	TRBV27	CASSLGGGFPYSNQPQHF
TRBJ1-1	NA	TRBV7-2	CASSLQGSMNTEAFF
TRBJ2-1	NA	TRBV6-1	CASSDRGNEQFF
TRBJ2-7	NA	TRBV18	CASYASGYEQYF
TRBJ1-4	TRBD1	TRBV6-5	CASSRGRGNEKLFF
TRBJ2-4	NA	TRBV21-1	CASSKENSGPEAKNIQYF
TRBJ1-4	NA	TRBV4-3	CASSGGFGNVNEKLFF
TRBJ1-2	NA	TRBV21-1	CASLTPGQTYVYTF
TRBJ1-5	NA	TRBV6-6	CASSYSIIGSNQPQHF
TRBJ2-3	TRBD1	TRBV6-4	CASSAETGGRDTQYF
TRBJ2-1	TRBD1	TRBV10-1	CASSVNRGTKVNEQFF
TRBJ2-1	TRBD2	TRBV4-1	CASRQGSASGSLSEQFF
TRBJ2-1	NA	TRBV11-2	CASRPLGGPSYNEQFF
TRBJ1-4	TRBD1	TRBV7-9	CASRVIGTGNEKLFF
TRBJ2-7	TRBD1	TRBV10-2	CASSEGDRAYEQYF
TRBJ2-1	TRBD2	TRBV9	CASGGRDASSYNEQFF
TRBJ2-3	TRBD2	TRBV5-6	CASSDRIGGGLEADTQYF
TRBJ2-3	NA	TRBV9	CASSVVGGNTQYF
TRBJ1-2	NA	TRBV5-4	CASSLPLGEGIYGYTF
TRBJ2-1	NA	TRBV6-1	CASSDMGREFF
TRBJ1-2	TRBD1	TRBV5-1	CASSLGPGQGYGYTF
NA	NA	TRBV7-3	CASPRWGHEQYF
TRBJ2-2	NA	TRBV4-1	CASSQEKSPVAGELFF
TRBJ1-2	TRBD1	TRBV2	CASSFIPGQPYGYTF
TRBJ2-1	TRBD2	TRBV27	CASSLSAGESYNEQFF
TRBJ1-5	NA	TRBV18	CASLPQTGRYPQHF
TRBJ2-7	TRBD1	TRBV7-9	CANSSSPDRANF
TRBJ2-2	TRBD1	TRBV7-8	CASSFGTANTGELFF
TRBJ2-7	NA	TRBV30	CAWGLAQYEQYF
TRBJ2-5	TRBD2	TRBV4-3	CASSQGLAGGPQETQYF
TRBJ1-5	TRBD1	TRBV7-9	CSSSFYRDRGGQPQHF
NA	TRBD1	TRBV6-1	CASSGQGSSSYEQYF
TRBJ2-7	TRBD2	TRBV5-4	CASSSYKTSGNAYEQYF
TRBJ2-7	NA	TRBV5-1	CASSLVAGSSYEQYF
TRBJ1-2	NA	TRBV7-2	CASTPSREYRAYGYTF
TRBJ2-7	NA	TRBV4-3	CASSQAGFSGYEQYF
TRBJ1-2	NA	TRBV25-1	CASSATETNYGYTF
TRBJ1-1	NA	TRBV7-3	CASSLVHLNTEAFF
TRBJ2-4	NA	TRBV7-8	CASSPGGGRGKNIQYF
TRBJ2-7	NA	TRBV10-2	CASSDGGGAYEQYF
TRBJ2-5	NA	TRBV29-1	CSVELAGKRETQYF
TRBJ1-6	TRBD1	TRBV6-6	CASLRDRDSPLHF
TRBJ2-2	TRBD2	TRBV27	CASRRLATNTGELFF
TRBJ2-7	NA	TRBV7-9	CASSLPGKDADF